The T cell receptor (beta chain) under discussion was sequenced for a study of PD-1 blockade in classical Hodgkin lymphoma (dated by TCRdb to the early 2020s). With regard to the full study: Nivolumab dosing was 3 mg/kg intravenously every 2 weeks, continuing until either disease progression or unacceptable toxicity. The study used CyTOF and TCR beta sequencing to define a peripheral blood immune signature of response to PD-1 blockade in classical Hodgkin lymphoma.

The time point label corresponds to: cycle 1 day 1 (C1D1), immediately before nivolumab initiation. Every trial patient had relapsed following autologous stem cell transplantation, and prior brentuximab vedotin exposure was what differed among cohorts A, B and C. The trial cohort was composed of about 58 patients with relapsed/refractory classical Hodgkin lymphoma, for whom complete response, partial response or progressive disease was recorded as best overall response. Trial patients were treated with single-agent nivolumab in the multi-cohort phase II CheckMate 205 trial. An independent review committee assessed best overall response using the 2007 International Working Group response criteria. Trial PBMCs were obtained immediately prior to nivolumab initiation (C1D1) and on therapy at cycle 2 day 1 and cycle 4 day 1. Peripheral blood was collected in 8 mL Vacutainer Cell Preparation Tubes, from which PBMCs were isolated by centrifugation and then cryopreserved.

Genomic DNA was extracted with the Qiagen DNeasy kit from unsorted PBMCs and from negatively selected CD4+ and CD8+ fractions. TCR beta CDR3 regions were subjected to amplification by immunoSEQ multiplex PCR with primers that anneal to V and J segments. Amplification bias was minimized using a synthetic immune receptor repertoire, and residual bias was removed computationally after sequencing. On the authors' methods: Repertoire diversity was quantified as the Shannon entropy index using custom Python scripts. The unsorted, CD4+ and CD8+ repertoires were each analyzed separately, with the exception of combined analyses, where CD4+ and CD8+ sequences were merged in silico. Clonal expansion was defined as at least a 2-fold frequency increase after treatment relative to C1D1, with a pseudocount of 0.5 for undetected baseline clones. Clones with 0 or 1 copy at C1D1 were classified as singleton clones, and clones with 2 or more copies were classified as non-singleton clones. Clones expanded in unsorted samples were labelled as CD4+, CD8+ or unknown by matching protein sequences in sorted samples from the same patient. Wilcoxon tests on paired samples were used to test changes in diversity from C1D1 to C4D1. TCRdb obtained this table from immuneACCESS and retained in-frame rearrangements with V and J assigned. These tables miss some clones; where compared with another copy, unresolved V genes account for less than half of the shortfall, and the remainder is unexplained. That table supplies the V and J calls and clone size; D and trimming were determined from the DNA. This sample comprises 20,000 to 25,000 clones, 68% of them detected only once. The ten largest account for approximately 5.8% of the sample.

On the study overall, not on this receptor specifically: Baseline TCR diversity was reported as lower in newly diagnosed patients than in healthy donors, and lower still in relapsed/refractory patients. CD4+ but not CD8+ TCR diversity rose significantly by C4D1 (p=0.0027 vs p=0.16), most apparent in complete responders (p=0.02). Patients starting nivolumab less than 1 year after ASCT had lower diversity and were excluded from later analyses to avoid confounding by immune reconstitution. Only a single clinical trial cohort was studied, and what caused the repertoire differences, possibly disease activity or prior therapy, remained undefined. Baseline diversity similar to that of newly diagnosed patients was observed in trial patients achieving complete response, whereas significantly lower diversity was observed in partial responders and progressors.

The CDR3 runs 11 amino acids, cysteine and phenylalanine included. Only CDR3 DNA remains: 33 bases, in frame from the first base. V loses 2 bases of germline sequence and J loses 12 bases, and the interval between the two ends is 13 bases. The germline V gene provides CDR1 SQVTM and CDR2 ANQGSEA. A remark on this clone: Its target antigen remains unknown. This may be a read error: a much more frequent sequence differs by one nucleotide.

This clonotype originated in a human donor with classical Hodgkin lymphoma. The specimen comprised peripheral blood mononuclear cells (PBMCs), sampled at baseline. The V and J segments used are TRBV29-1 and TRBJ1-1, with an unclear D gene assignment. This receptor has the CDR3 CSVERGGRTFF. The nucleotide sequence reads as follows: TGCAGCGTTGAACGGGGTGGCAGAACTTTCTTT.